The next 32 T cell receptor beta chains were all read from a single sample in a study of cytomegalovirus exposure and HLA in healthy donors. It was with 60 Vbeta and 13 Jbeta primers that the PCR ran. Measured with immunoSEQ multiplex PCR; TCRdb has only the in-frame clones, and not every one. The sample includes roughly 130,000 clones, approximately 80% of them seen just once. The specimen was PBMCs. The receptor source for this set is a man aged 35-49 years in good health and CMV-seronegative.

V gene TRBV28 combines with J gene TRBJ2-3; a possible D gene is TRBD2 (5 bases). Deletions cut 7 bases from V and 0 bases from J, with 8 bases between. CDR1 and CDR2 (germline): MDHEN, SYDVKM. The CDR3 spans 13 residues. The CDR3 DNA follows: TGTGCCAGCAACCCGGGGAGCACAGATACGCAGTATTTT. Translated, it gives CASNPGSTDTQYF.

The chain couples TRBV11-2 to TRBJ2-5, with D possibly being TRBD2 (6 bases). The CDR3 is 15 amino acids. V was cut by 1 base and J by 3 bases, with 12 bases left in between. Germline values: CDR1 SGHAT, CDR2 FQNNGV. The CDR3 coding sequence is TGTGCCAGCAGCTTAGTAGGGAGGAGCGAAGAGACCCAGTACTTC. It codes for CASSLVGRSEETQYF.

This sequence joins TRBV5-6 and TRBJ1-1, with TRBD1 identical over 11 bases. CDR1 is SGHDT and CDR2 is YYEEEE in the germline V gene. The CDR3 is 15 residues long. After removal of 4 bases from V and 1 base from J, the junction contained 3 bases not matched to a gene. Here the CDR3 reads CASSTGQGANTEAFF. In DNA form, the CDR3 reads TGTGCCAGCAGCACTGGACAGGGGGCGAACACTGAAGCTTTCTTT.

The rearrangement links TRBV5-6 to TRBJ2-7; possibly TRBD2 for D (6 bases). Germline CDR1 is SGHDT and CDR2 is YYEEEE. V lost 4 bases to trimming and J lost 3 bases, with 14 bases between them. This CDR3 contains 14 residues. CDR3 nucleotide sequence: TGTGCCAGCAGCCGCGGGGCAGGATACTACGAGCAGTACTTC. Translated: CASSRGAGYYEQYF.

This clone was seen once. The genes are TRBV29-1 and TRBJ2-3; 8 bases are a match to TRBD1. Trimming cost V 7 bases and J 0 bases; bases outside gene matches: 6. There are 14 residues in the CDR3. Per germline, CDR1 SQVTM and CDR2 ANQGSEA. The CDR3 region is CSARTGTSTDTQYF. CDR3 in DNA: TGCAGCGCCAGGACAGGGACTAGCACAGATACGCAGTATTTT.

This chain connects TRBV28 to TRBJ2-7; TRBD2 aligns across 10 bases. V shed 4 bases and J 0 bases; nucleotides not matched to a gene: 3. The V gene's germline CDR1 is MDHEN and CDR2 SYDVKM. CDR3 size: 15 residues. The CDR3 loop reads CASSSSSGSSYEQYF. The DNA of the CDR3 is TGTGCCAGCAGTTCCTCTAGCGGGAGCTCCTACGAGCAGTACTTC.

The CDR3 nucleotides are TGTGCCAGCAGCGTAGGGGAGCGGGGGGGCTCTGGGGCCAACGTCCTGACTTTC. This sequence encodes CASSVGERGGSGANVLTF. The V and J genes are TRBV9 and TRBJ2-6, with 10 bases that match TRBD2. Germline assignment: CDR1 SGDLS and CDR2 YYNGEE. CDR3 length: 18 residues. The V and J ends lost 0 bases and 0 bases, in that order; junction bases with no gene match: 3.

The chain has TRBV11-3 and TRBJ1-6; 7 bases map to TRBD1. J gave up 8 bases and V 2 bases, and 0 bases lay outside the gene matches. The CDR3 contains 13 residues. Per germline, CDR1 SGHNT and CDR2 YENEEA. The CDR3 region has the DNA TGTGCCAGCAGCTTAACAGGGGATTCACCCCTCCACTTT. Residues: CASSLTGDSPLHF. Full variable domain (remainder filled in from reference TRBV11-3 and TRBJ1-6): EAGVVQSPRYKIIEKKQPVAFWCNPISGHNTLYWYLQNLGQGPELLIRYENEEAVDDSQLPKDRFSAERLKGVDSTLKIQPAELGDSAVYLCASSLTGDSPLHFGNGTRLTVT.

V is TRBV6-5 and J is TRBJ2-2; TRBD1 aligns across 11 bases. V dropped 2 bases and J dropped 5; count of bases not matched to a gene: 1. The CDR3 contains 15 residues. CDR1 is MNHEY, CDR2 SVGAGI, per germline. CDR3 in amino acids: CASSYGDRGTGELFF. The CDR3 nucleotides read TGTGCCAGCAGTTACGGGGACAGGGGGACCGGGGAGCTGTTTTTT.

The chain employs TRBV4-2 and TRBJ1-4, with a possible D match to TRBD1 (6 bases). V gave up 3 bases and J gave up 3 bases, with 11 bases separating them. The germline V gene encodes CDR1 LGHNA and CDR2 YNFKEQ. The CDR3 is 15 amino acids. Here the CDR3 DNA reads TGTGCCAGCAGCCAGCACAGGGTATCTAATGAAAAACTGTTTTTT. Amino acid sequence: CASSQHRVSNEKLFF.

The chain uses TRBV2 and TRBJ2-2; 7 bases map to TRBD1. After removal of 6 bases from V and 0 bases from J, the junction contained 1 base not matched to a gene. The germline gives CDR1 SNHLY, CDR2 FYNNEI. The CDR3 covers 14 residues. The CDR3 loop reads CASRGTANTGELFF. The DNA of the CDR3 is TGTGCCAGCAGAGGGACAGCGAACACCGGGGAGCTGTTTTTT.

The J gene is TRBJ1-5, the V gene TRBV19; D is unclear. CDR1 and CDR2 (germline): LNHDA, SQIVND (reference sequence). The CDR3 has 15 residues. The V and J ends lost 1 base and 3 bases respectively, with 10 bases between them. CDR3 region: CASSIAGRANQPQHF. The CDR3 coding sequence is TGTGCCAGTAGTATAGCTGGGAGGGCCAATCAGCCCCAGCATTTT. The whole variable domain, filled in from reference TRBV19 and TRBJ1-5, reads DGGITQSPKYLFRKEGQNVTLSCEQNLNHDAMYWYRQDPGQGLRLIYYSQIVNDFQKGDIAEGYSVSREKKESFPLTVTSAQKNPTAFYLCASSIAGRANQPQHFGDGTRLSIL.

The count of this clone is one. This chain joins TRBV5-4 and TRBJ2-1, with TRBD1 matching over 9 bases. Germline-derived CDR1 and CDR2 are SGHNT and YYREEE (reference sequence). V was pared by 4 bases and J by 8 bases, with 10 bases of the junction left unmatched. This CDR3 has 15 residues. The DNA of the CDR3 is TGTGCCAGCAGCCGGGGACAGGGAAGACACGATGAGCAGTTCTTC. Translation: CASSRGQGRHDEQFF. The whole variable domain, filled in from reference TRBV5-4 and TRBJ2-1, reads ETGVTQSPTHLIKTRGQQVTLRCSSQSGHNTVSWYQQALGQGPQFIFQYYREEENGRGNFPPRFSGLQFPNYSSELNVNALELDDSALYLCASSRGQGRHDEQFFGPGTRLTVL.

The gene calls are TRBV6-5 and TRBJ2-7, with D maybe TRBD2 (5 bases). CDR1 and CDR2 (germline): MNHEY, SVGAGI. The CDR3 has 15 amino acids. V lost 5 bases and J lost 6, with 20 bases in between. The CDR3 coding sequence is TGTGCCAGCAGTCAATTCACGAGCAGTGAGGGCGAGCAGTACTTC. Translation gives CASSQFTSSEGEQYF.

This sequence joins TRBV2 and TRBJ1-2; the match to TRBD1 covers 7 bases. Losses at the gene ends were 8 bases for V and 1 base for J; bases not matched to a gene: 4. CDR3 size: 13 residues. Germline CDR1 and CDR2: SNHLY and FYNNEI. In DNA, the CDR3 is TGTGCCAGCGAGGGGGCTGTTAACTATGGCTACACCTTC. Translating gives CASEGAVNYGYTF.

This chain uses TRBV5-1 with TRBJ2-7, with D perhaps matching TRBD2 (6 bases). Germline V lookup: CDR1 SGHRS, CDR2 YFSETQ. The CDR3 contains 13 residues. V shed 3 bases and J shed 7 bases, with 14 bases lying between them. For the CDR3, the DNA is TGCGCCAGCAGCTGGAATGTCGGGGGTGAGCAGTACTTC. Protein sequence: CASSWNVGGEQYF.

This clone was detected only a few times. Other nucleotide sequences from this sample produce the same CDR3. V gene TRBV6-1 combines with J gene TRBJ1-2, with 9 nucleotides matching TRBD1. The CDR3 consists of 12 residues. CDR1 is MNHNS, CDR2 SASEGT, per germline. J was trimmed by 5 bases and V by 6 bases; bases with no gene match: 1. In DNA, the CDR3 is TGTGCCAGCAGCGACAGGGGGTATGGCTACACCTTC. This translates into CASSDRGYGYTF.

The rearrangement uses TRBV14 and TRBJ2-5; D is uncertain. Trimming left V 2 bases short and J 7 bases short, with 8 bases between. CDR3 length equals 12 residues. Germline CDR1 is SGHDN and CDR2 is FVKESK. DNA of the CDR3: TGTGCCAGCAGCCAATCCCTAGGGACCCAGTACTTC. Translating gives CASSQSLGTQYF.

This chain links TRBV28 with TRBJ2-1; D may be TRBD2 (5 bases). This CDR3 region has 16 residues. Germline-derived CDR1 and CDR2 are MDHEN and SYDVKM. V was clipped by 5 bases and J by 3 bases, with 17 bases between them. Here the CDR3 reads CASSPPGSVIYNEQFF. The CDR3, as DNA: TGTGCCAGCAGTCCCCCCGGTAGCGTAATCTACAATGAGCAGTTCTTC.

As DNA, the CDR3 is TGTGCCAGCACAACTGGAGGGCTCGGGTACACCTTC. Its translation is CASTTGGLGYTF. This chain joins TRBV28 and TRBJ1-2; D ambiguous. V was cut by 7 bases and J by 11 bases, with 17 bases left in between. CDR1 is MDHEN, CDR2 SYDVKM, per germline. The CDR3 runs to 12 residues.

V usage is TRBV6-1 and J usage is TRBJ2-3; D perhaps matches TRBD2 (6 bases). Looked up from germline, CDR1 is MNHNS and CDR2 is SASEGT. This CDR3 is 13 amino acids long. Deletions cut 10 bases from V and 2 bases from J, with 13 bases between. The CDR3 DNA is TGTGCCACCCTCGGACTACTCACAGATACGCAGTATTTT. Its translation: CATLGLLTDTQYF.

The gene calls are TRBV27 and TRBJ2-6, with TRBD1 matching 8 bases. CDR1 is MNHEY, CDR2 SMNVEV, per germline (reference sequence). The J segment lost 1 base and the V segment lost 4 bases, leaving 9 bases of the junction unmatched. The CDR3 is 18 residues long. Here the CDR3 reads CASSYRQGFDSGANVLTF. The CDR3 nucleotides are TGTGCCAGCAGTTACCGACAGGGGTTCGATTCTGGGGCCAACGTCCTGACTTTC.

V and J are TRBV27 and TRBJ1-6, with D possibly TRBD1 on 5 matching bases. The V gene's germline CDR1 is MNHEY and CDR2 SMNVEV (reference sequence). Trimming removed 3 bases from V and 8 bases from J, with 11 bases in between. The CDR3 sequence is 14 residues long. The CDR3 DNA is TGTGCCAGCAGTTTGCAGGGAGGGGATTCACCCCTCCACTTT. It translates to CASSLQGGDSPLHF.

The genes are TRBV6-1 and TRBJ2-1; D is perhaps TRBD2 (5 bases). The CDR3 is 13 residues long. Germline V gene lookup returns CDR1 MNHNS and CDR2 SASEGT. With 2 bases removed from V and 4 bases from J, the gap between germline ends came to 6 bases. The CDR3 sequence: CASSETSYNEQFF. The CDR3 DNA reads TGTGCCAGCAGTGAAACTAGTTACAATGAGCAGTTCTTC.

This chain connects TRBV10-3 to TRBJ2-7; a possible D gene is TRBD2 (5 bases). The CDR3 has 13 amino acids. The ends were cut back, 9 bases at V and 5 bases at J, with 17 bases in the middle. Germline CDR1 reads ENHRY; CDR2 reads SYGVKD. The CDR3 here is CAIAGHLFDEQYF. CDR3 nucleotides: TGTGCCATTGCGGGCCACCTTTTCGACGAGCAGTACTTC.

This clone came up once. The CDR3 bases are TGCAGCAGGGATGGGACCTACGAGCAGTACTTC. Its protein product is CSRDGTYEQYF. The rearrangement joins TRBV20-1 to TRBJ2-7; D perhaps matches TRBD1 (5 bases). The CDR3 length is 11 residues. Germline loops: CDR1 DFQATT, CDR2 SNEGSKA (reference sequence).

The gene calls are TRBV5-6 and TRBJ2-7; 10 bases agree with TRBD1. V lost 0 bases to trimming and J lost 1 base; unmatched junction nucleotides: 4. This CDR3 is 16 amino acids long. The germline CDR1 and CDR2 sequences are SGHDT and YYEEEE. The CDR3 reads CASSLAGDRGSYEQYF. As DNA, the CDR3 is TGTGCCAGCAGCTTGGCCGGGGACAGGGGTTCCTACGAGCAGTACTTC.

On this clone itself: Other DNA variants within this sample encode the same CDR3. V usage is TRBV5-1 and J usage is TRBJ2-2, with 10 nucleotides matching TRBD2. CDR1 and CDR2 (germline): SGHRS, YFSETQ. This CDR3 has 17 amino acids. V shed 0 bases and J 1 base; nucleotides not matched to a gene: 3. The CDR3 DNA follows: TGCGCCAGCAGCTTGGGGCTAGCGGGGGTGAACACCGGGGAGCTGTTTTTT. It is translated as CASSLGLAGVNTGELFF.

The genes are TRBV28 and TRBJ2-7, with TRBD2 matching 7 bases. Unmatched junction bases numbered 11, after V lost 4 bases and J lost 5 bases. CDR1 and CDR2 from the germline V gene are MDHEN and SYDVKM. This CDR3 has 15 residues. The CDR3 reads CASSSRGEAGDEQYF. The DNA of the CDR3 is TGTGCCAGCAGTTCCCGGGGGGAGGCCGGGGACGAGCAGTACTTC.

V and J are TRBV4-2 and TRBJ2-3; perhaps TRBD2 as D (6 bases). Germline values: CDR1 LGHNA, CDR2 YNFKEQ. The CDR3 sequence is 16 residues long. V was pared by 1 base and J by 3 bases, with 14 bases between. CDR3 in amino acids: CASSQGLVALTDTQYF. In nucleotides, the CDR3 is TGTGCCAGCAGCCAAGGACTAGTTGCCCTGACAGATACGCAGTATTTT.

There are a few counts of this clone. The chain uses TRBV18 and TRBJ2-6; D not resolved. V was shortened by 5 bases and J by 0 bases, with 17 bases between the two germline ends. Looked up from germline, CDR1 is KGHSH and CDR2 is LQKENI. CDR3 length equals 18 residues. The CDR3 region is CASSFLGTTSSGANVLTF. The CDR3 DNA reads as TGTGCCAGCTCATTCCTGGGCACCACGTCCTCTGGGGCCAACGTCCTGACTTTC.

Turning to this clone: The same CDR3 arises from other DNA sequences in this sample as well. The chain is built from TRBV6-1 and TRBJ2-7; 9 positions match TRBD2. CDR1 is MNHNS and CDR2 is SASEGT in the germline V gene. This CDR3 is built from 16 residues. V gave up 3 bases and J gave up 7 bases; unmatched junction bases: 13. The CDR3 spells CASSEVPAGGGWEQYF. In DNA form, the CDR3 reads TGTGCCAGCAGTGAGGTACCAGCGGGAGGTGGTTGGGAGCAGTACTTC.